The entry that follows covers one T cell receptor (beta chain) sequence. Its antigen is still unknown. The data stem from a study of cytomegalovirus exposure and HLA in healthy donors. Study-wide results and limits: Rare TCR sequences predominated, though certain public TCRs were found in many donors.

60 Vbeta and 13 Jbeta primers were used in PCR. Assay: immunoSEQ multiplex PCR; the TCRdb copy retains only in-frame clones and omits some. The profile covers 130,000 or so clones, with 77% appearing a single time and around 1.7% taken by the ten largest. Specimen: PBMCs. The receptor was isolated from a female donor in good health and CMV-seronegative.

The CDR3: CAYGGRGRTEAFF. The CDR3 nucleotides read TGTGCCTACGGGGGCAGGGGGCGGACTGAAGCTTTCTTT. J is TRBJ1-1 and V is TRBV2; 8 bases are a match to TRBD1. The CDR3 loop spans 13 amino acids. V lost 11 bases and J lost 5; bases outside the gene matches: 10. Germline V gene data show CDR1 as SNHLY and CDR2 as FYNNEI.